This TCR beta chain emerged from a study of T cell repertoires in cytomegalovirus infection. Study-level information: Indicated by public TCR beta signatures were CMV infection and matching HLA type.

Whole-study findings and limits: Using cumulative public TCR beta family frequency, the authors identified those who carried CMV together with the relevant HLA. CMV-specific TCR beta clonotypes restricted by HLA-C dominated the ex vivo response.

This clonotype turned up a few times. Its target is not known. MiXCR, run by TCRdb on the reads, gives a single entry per CDR3 protein. The data contain hundreds of thousands of distinct CDR3 sequences, roughly a quarter of them singletons. The germline V and J ends were trimmed by 5 bases and 4 bases, with 11 bases remaining between them. Germline lookup yields CDR1 MNHEY and CDR2 SVGEGT. CDR3 length equals 13 residues. The receptor comes from a human donor in good health (CMV status not recorded). Some clones in this sample may be carry-over from other donors' samples. V usage is TRBV6-2 or TRBV6-3 and J usage is TRBJ1-2, with D unclear. Sequencing used CD8+ T cells from PBMCs. Here the CDR3 DNA reads TGTGCCAGCAGTCATACACCGTTCTATGGCTACACCTTC. Translating it yields CASSHTPFYGYTF.